Below are 9 T cell receptor beta chains sequenced from a single sample in a study of vaccination effects on CD4 cells after COVID-19. These receptors lack a known antigen. Clones were sequenced by immunoSEQ multiplex PCR, and TCRdb holds only the in-frame ones, with some missing. The table lists roughly 71,000 clones, about 80% of them singletons. ViraFEST used viral peptide pools to expand antigen-specific CD4+ T cells before sequencing. CD4+ T cell isolation took place after less than 13 days of culture. Subjects were given two BNT162b2 or mRNA-1273 vaccine doses. The starting material was CD4+ T cells from PBMCs cultured with HCoV-OC43 spike peptides, obtained after COVID-19 vaccination. Subset defined: HCoV-OC43 spike overlapping peptide pool stimulation. The receptors were gathered from a human donor who received a COVID-19 vaccine.

V usage is TRBV13 and J usage is TRBJ2-2, with D perhaps given as TRBD1 or TRBD2 (5 bases each). Germline CDR1 and CDR2: PRHDT and FYEKMQ (reference sequence). V shed 5 bases and J shed 4 bases, with 23 bases lying between them. This CDR3 spans 18 amino acids. For the CDR3, the DNA is TGTGCCAGCAGCCTGGGGCGGGCTCGGTTCGGATTCACCGGGGAGCTGTTTTTT. Translated, it gives CASSLGRARFGFTGELFF. Supplemented by reference TRBV13 and TRBJ2-2, the full variable domain reads AAGVIQSPRHLIKEKRETATLKCYPIPRHDTVYWYQQGPGQDPQFLISFYEKMQSDKGSIPDRFSAQQFSDYHSELNMSSLELGDSALYFCASSLGRARFGFTGELFFGEGSRLTVL.

The chain combines TRBV7-2 with TRBJ2-5; D is unclear. Germline-derived CDR1 and CDR2 are SGHTA and FQGNSA. V lost 3 bases, J lost 5 bases, and 7 bases lay in between. The CDR3 length is 12 residues. The CDR3 bases are TGTGCCAGCAGCTTGGTTAAGGAGACCCAGTACTTC. Amino acid sequence: CASSLVKETQYF.

The V and J genes are TRBV19 and TRBJ2-2, with TRBD1 matching over 7 bases. CDR1 and CDR2 (germline): LNHDA, SQIVND (reference sequence). After removal of 7 bases from V and 5 bases from J, the junction contained 4 bases not matched to a gene. This CDR3 has 13 amino acids. This CDR3 is CASMDRLTGELFF. The CDR3, as DNA: TGTGCCAGTATGGACAGGTTGACCGGGGAGCTGTTTTTT.

The chain combines TRBV15 with TRBJ1-1, with D uncertain. From germline, CDR1 is LNHNV and CDR2 YYDKDF (reference sequence). This CDR3 is 16 amino acids long. V gave up 0 bases and J gave up 4 bases, with 15 bases separating them. The DNA for the CDR3 is TGTGCCACCAGCAGAGACTTAACAGTGTCGTTCACTGAAGCTTTCTTT. This codes for CATSRDLTVSFTEAFF. The full variable domain, its missing parts supplied by reference TRBV15 and TRBJ1-1, is DAMVIQNPRYQVTQFGKPVTLSCSQTLNHNVMYWYQQKSSQAPKLLFHYYDKDFNNEADTPDNFQSRRPNTSFCFLDIRSPGLGDTAMYLCATSRDLTVSFTEAFFGQGTRLTVV.

The chain has TRBV18 and TRBJ2-3, with 8 nucleotides matching TRBD1. Trimming took 5 bases from V and 2 from J; bases not matched to a gene: 3. Per the germline V gene, CDR1 is KGHSH and CDR2 is LQKENI. The CDR3 spans 14 residues. This CDR3 reads CASSADRATDTQYF. The CDR3 nucleotides read TGTGCCAGCTCAGCGGACAGGGCCACAGATACGCAGTATTTT.

This rearrangement joins TRBV29-1 to TRBJ1-2; 9 nucleotides match TRBD1. With 3 bases clipped from V and 7 bases from J, the junction kept 6 bases outside the gene matches. Germline V gene sequence: CDR1 SQVTM, CDR2 ANQGSEA. The CDR3 has 13 residues. Here the CDR3 reads CSVDRTGDGGYTF. The CDR3, as DNA: TGCAGCGTTGATAGGACAGGGGATGGTGGCTACACCTTC.

This sequence joins TRBV2 and TRBJ2-5; 8 bases match TRBD2. V gave up 5 bases and J gave up 5 bases; unmatched junction bases: 16. From germline, CDR1 is SNHLY and CDR2 FYNNEI. The CDR3 loop spans 17 amino acids. The CDR3 region has the DNA TGTGCCAGCAGTACCCCCAGGAGCGGGGGTACTAGGGAGACCCAGTACTTC. This sequence encodes CASSTPRSGGTRETQYF.

This clone has just a few counts. The chain combines TRBV3-1 (or the pseudogene TRBV3-2) with TRBJ2-1; perhaps TRBD1 as D (6 bases). CDR1 LGHDT and CDR2 YNNKEL come from the germline V gene (reference sequence). The CDR3 extends over 17 amino acids. V was cut by 5 bases and J by 0 bases, with 17 bases left in between. The CDR3 bases are TGTGCCAGCAGCGGAAACGGACAGCCGAGCTCCTACAATGAGCAGTTCTTC. Protein: CASSGNGQPSSYNEQFF.

The chain employs TRBV7-3 and TRBJ2-2; D is unclear. Trimming left V 0 bases short and J 0 bases short, with 5 bases between. Germline CDR1 is SGHTA and CDR2 is FQGTGA. The CDR3 loop spans 15 amino acids. The CDR3 sequence is CASSLTAANTGELFF. CDR3 bases: TGTGCCAGCAGCTTAACGGCAGCGAACACCGGGGAGCTGTTTTTT.